This TCR beta chain stems from a study of siplizumab effects on memory and regulatory T cells (dated by TCRdb to between 2019 and 2020). As for the study more broadly: The study examined how the anti-CD2 antibody siplizumab affects alloreactive T-cell subsets in allogeneic mixed lymphocyte reactions built from human PBMCs. Broad study findings and their caveats: Among mappable alloreactive CD4+ clones, an average Treg-derived fraction of about 69% was observed with siplizumab, compared with 25% to 30% in control reactions. For roughly 80-97% of proliferating CD4+ or CD8+ clones, no naive or memory phenotype could be assigned. Siplizumab significantly reduced the cumulative frequency of alloreactive sequences traceable to unstimulated CD4+ memory T cells. Because sequences at frequencies below about 10^-5 were poorly captured, only a minor fraction of alloreactive clones could be mapped back to unstimulated subsets. Unstimulated naive T cells appeared to be more diverse than memory T cells, and naive cells seemed to make a substantial contribution to the alloresponse. No functional confirmation was obtained for the suppressive function of proliferating Tregs from siplizumab cultures.

Library preparation employed the immunoSEQ multiplex PCR assay. Each sample had some 94,000 TCR templates assayed by the deep sequencing platform. Genomic DNA extracted from sorted T cells was used for TCRbeta CDR3 sequencing. Per the original workflow: Clonal analysis of TCRbeta CDR3 data was done in the R programming language. Alloreactive CD4+ and CD8+ clones were identified by comparing unstimulated samples to CFSE-low samples taken after the reaction. Alloreactive CD4+ clones were assigned to regulatory or non-regulatory origin by matching sequences to sorted unstimulated Treg and non-Treg repertoires. This is the immuneACCESS table as TCRdb keeps it, with only in-frame sequences that have V and J called. A part of the clones is gone; compared with another copy, unresolved V genes explain less than half, and the rest is unexplained. V, J and clone size derive from that table, while D and trimming were established from the DNA sequence. Within this sample are 65,000 to 85,000 clones, with 93% of them counted one time only. Approximately 4.5% of the sample comes from the top ten.

TCRbeta CDR3 sequencing was performed on sorted unstimulated T cells and on proliferating T cells recovered from mixed lymphocyte reactions. Fresh whole blood from approximately ten HLA-typed healthy donors was used to isolate PBMCs. This clone qualifies as medium-sized (0.01 to 0.1%). Its antigen is unknown. Per-base quality was not reported, and no clone a single base away is much larger than it. The germline V gene (reference sequence) gives CDR1 as SEHNR and CDR2 as FQNEAQ. From the cysteine through the phenylalanine, the CDR3 covers 10 amino acids. The entry retains the CDR3 DNA only, 30 bases that are in frame from base 1. At the junction V is shortened by 10 bases and J by 11 bases, with 14 bases in between.

The receptor comes from a human donor in good health. Source material: CD8+ T cells sorted from blood. The chain uses TRBV7-9 and TRBJ1-1; no D gene is confidently identified. The nucleotide sequence is TGTGCCATCACGGTGGTTGGGGCTTTCTTT. Translated, it gives CAITVVGAFF.